This TCR beta chain stems from a study of beta chain features in type 1 diabetes. The V end lost 4 bases, the J end lost 8 bases, and 15 bases lay between the germline ends. Germline CDR1 is MNHEY and CDR2 is SMNVEV (reference sequence). The CDR3 extends over 15 amino acids. Broader study findings: When VDJ junctions were examined, type 1 diabetes patients showed fewer insertions and more deletions. All four CD4+ subsets of Type 1 diabetes patients contained TCRB CDR3s that were moderately but significantly shorter. PCR might favor shorter templates, but any such skew would affect patients and controls equally.

The authors reverse transcribed all of the isolated RNA, so sequencing captured expressed TCRB transcripts. Here immunoSEQ multiplex PCR was the method, and the copy in TCRdb shows in-frame clones only, minus some. The sample consists of some 240,000 clones, roughly 16% of them appearing once. Concerning this clone: The antigen is unknown.

The chain links TRBV27 to TRBJ2-6; D unresolved. This sequence originates from a young man with type 1 diabetes. Sequencing input: naive CD4+ T cells from blood. The CDR3 bases are TGTGCCAGCAGTTCCCCGCGGTCTATGACCAACGTCCTGACTTTC. Encoded protein: CASSSPRSMTNVLTF.